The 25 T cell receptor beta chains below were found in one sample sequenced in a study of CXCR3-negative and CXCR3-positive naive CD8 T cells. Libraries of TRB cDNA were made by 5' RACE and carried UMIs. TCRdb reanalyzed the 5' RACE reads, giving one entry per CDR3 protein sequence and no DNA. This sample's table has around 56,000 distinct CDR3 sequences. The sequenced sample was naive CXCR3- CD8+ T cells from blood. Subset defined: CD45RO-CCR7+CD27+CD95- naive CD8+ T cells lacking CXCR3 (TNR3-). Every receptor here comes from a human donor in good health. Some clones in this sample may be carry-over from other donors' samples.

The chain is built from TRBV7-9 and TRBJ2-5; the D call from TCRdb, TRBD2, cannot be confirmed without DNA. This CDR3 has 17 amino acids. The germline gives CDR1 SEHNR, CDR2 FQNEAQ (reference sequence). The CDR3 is CASSPPTRGGNQETQYF.

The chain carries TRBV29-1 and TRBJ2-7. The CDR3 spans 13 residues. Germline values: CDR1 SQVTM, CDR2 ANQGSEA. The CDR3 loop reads CSVALFGAYEQYF.

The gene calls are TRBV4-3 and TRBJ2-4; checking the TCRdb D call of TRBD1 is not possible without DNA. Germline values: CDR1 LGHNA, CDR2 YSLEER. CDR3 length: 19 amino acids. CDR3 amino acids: CASSPQGQGAQLAKNIQYF.

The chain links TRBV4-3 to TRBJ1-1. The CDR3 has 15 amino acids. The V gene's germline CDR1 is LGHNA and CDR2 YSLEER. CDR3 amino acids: CASSRARRTNTEAFF.

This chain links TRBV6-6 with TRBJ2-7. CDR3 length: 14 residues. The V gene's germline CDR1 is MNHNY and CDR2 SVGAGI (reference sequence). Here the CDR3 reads CASSYPSETYEQYF.

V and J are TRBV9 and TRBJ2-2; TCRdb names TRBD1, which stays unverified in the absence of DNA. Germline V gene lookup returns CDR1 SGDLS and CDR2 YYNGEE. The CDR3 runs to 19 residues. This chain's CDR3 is CASSVGLTGAASNTGELFF.

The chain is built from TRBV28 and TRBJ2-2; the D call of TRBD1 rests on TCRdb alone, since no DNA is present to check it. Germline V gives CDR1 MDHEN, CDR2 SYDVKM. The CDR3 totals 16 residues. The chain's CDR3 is CASTPLPGFTTGELFF.

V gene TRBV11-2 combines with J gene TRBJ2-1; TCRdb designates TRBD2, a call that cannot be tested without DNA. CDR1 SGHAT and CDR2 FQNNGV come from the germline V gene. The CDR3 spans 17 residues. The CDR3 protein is CASSLGVRTSPYNEQFF.

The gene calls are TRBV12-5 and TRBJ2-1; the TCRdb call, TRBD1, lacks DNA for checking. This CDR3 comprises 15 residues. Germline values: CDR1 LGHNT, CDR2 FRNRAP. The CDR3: CASDPGDRTYNEQFF.

The CDR3 spells CASSPLRTSGNEQFF. The chain is built from TRBV4-1 and TRBJ2-1; absent DNA, TCRdb's TRBD2 call cannot be checked. Germline V gene sequence: CDR1 MGHRA, CDR2 YSYEKL. The CDR3 length is 15 residues.

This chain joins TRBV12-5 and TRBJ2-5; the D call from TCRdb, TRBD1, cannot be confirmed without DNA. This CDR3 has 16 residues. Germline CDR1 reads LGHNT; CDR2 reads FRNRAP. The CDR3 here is CASGSPDGQGRETQYF.

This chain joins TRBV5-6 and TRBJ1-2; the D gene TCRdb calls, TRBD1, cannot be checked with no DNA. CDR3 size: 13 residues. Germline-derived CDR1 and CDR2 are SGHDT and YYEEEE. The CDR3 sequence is CASRPGQGYGYTF.

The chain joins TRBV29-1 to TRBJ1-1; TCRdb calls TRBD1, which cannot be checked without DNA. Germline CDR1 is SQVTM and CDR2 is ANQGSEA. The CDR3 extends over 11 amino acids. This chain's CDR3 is CSGQMNTEAFF. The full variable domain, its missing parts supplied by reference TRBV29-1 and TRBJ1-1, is SAVISQKPSRDICQRGTSLTIQCQVDSQVTMMFWYRQQPGQSLTLIATANQGSEATYESGFVIDKFPISRPNLTFSTLTVSNMSPEDSSIYLCSGQMNTEAFFGQGTRLTVV.

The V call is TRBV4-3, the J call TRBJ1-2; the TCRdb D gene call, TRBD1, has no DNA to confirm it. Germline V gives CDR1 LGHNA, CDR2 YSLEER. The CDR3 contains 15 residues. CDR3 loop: CASSQDAAPESGYTF.

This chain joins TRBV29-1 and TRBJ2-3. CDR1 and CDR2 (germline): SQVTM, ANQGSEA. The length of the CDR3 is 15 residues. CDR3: CSVEATPTSTDTQYF.

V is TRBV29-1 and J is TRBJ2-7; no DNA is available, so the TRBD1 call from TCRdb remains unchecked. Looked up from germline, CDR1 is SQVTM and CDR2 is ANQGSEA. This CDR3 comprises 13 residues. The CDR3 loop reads CSVYPDSRDEQYF.

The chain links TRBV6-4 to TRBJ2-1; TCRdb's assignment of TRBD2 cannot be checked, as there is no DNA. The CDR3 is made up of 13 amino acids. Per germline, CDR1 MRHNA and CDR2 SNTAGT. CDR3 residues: CASSGGAHNEQFF.

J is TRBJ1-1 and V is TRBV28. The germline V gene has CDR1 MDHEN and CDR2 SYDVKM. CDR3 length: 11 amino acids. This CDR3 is CASSSWPEAFF.

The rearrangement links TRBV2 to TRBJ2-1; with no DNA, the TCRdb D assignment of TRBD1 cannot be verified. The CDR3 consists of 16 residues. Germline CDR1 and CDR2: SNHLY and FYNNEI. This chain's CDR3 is CASSPPGSGETREQFF. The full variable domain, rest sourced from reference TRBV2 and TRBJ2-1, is EPEVTQTPSHQVTQMGQEVILRCVPISNHLYFYWYRQILGQKVEFLVSFYNNEISEKSEIFDDQFSVERPDGSNFTLKIRSTKLEDSAMYFCASSPPGSGETREQFFGPGTRLTVL.

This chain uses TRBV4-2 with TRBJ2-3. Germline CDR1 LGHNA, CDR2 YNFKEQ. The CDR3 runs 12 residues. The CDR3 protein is CASSQSTDTQYF.

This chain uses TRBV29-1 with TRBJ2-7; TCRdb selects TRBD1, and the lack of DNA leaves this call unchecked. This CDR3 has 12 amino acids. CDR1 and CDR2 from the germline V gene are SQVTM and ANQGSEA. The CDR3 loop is CSVQGANYEQYF.

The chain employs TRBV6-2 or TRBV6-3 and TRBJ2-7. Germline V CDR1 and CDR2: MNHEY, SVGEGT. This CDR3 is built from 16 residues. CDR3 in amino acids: CASSSPRGSSYYEQYF.

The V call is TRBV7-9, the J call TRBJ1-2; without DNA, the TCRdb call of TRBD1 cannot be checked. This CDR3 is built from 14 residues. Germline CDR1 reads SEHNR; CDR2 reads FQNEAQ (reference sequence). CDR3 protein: CASSSTGEGYGYTF.

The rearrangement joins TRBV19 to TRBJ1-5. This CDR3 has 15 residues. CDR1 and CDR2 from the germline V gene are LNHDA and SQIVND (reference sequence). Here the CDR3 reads CASLPPGLSNQPQHF.

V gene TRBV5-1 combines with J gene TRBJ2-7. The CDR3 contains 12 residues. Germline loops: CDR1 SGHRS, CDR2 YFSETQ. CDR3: CASSWTGYEQYF.